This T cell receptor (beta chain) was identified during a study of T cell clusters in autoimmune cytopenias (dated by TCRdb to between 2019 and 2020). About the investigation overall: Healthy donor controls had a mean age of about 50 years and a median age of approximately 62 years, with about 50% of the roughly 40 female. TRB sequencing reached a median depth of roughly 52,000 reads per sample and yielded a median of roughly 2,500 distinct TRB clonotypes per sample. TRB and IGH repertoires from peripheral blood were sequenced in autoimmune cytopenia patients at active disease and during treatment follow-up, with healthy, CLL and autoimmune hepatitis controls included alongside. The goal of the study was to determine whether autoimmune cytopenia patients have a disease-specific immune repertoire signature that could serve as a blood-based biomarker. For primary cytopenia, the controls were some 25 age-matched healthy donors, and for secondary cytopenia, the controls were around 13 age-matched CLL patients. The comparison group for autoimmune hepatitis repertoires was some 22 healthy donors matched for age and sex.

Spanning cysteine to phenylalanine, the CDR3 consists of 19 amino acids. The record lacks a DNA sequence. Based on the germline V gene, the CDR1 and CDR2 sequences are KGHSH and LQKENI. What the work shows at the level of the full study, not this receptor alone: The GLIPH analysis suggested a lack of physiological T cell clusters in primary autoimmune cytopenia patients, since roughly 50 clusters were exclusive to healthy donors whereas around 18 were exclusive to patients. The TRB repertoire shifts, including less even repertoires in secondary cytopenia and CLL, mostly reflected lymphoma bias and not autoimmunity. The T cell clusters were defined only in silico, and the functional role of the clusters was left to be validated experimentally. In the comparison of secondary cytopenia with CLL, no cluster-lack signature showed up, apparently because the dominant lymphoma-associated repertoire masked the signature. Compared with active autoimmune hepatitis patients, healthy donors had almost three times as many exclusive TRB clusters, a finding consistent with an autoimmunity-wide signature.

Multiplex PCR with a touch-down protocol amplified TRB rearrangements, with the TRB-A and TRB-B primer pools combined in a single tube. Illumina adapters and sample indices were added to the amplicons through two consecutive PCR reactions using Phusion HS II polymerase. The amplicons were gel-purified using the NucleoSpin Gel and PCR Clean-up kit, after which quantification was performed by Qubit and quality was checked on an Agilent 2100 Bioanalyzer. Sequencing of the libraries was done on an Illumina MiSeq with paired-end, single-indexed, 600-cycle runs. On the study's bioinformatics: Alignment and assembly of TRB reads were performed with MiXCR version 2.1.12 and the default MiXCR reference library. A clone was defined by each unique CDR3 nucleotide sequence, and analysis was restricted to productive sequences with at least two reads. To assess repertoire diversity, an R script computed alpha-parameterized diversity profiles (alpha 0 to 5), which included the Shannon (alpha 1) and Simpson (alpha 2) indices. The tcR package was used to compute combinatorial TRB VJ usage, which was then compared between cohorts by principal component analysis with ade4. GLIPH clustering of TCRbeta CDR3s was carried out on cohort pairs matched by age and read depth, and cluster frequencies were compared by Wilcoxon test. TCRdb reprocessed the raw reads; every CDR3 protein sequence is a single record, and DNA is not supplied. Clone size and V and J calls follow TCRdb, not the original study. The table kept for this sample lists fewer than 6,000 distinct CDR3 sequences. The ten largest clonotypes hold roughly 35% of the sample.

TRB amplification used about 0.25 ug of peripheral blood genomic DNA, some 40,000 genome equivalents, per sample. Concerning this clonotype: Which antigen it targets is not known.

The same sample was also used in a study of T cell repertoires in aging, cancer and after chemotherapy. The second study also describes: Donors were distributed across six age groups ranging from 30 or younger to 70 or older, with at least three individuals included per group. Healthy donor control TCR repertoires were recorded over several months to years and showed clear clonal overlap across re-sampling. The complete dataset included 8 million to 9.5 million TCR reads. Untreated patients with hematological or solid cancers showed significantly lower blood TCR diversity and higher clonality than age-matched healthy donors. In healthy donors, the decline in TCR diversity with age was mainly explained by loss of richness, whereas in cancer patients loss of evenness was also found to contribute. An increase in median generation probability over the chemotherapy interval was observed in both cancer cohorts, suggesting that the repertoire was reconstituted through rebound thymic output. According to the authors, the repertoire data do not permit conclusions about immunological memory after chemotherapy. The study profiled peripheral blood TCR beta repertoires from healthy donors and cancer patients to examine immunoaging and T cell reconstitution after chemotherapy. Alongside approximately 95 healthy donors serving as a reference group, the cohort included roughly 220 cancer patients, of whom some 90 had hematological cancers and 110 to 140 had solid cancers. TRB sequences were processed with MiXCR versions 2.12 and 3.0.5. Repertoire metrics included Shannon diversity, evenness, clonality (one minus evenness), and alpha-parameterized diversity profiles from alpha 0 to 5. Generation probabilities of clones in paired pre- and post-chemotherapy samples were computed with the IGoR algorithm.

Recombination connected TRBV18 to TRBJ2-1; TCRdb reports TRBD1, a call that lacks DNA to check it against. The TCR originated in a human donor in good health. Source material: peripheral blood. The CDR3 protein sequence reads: CASSPRLLGGQRSYNEQFF.